Shown below are 27 T cell receptor beta chains from a single sample sequenced in a study of graft-versus-host responses after intestinal transplantation. The antigens these receptors bind are not known. Generated by immunoSEQ multiplex PCR, the TCRdb table keeps only in-frame clones and is missing some. The sample yields over 100,000 clones, around 92% seen once. The material was unstimulated CD8+ T cells sorted from spleen or lymph node cells, obtained before transplant. The receptor source for this set is a human donor who was the organ donor for an intestinal transplant.

The rearrangement joins TRBV18 to TRBJ2-1, with 10 bases lining up with TRBD2. Germline trimming cut 2 bases from V and 5 bases from J; bases unmatched to any gene: 12. CDR1 KGHSH and CDR2 LQKENI come from the germline V gene. The CDR3 has 18 residues. The CDR3 DNA reads TGTGCCAGCTCACCAGTGATGCTAGGACTAGCGGCAGACAATGAGCAGTTCTTC. This translates into CASSPVMLGLAADNEQFF.

CDR3 in amino acids: CASSFGLAGIGELFF. For the CDR3, the DNA is TGTGCCAGCAGCTTCGGACTAGCGGGTATCGGGGAGCTGTTTTTT. The chain employs TRBV5-4 and TRBJ2-2, with 11 bases aligning to TRBD2. The CDR3 has 15 residues. The germline V gene has CDR1 SGHNT and CDR2 YYREEE (reference sequence). Unmatched junction bases numbered 4, after V lost 2 bases and J lost 7 bases.

The chain joins TRBV28 to TRBJ1-2; 10 nucleotides align to TRBD1. CDR1 and CDR2 from the germline V gene are MDHEN and SYDVKM. The junction had 18 bases not matched to a gene; V was cut back by 11 bases and J by 6 bases. This CDR3 comprises 16 residues. The CDR3 coding sequence is TGTGCCGGGTCTTCTCCTAGGGGGGACAGGGGAGATGGCTACACCTTC. Protein sequence: CAGSSPRGDRGDGYTF.

The rearrangement joins TRBV6-1 to TRBJ2-6; D unclear. Germline V lookup: CDR1 MNHNS, CDR2 SASEGT. V was pared by 5 bases and J by 0 bases, with 8 bases between. CDR3 length: 15 amino acids. The DNA for the CDR3 is TGTGCCAGCAGTTTGGCCGCCTCTGGGGCCAACGTCCTGACTTTC. Amino acid sequence: CASSLAASGANVLTF.

The rearrangement joins TRBV27 to TRBJ2-5, with TRBD2 identical over 13 bases. Germline values: CDR1 MNHEY, CDR2 SMNVEV (reference sequence). The trim removed 4 bases at V and 11 bases at J, leaving 7 bases unmatched. The CDR3 runs to 14 residues. The DNA for the CDR3 is TGTGCCAGCAGTTCTCGACTAGCGGGAGGTGAGCAGTACTTC. It encodes CASSSRLAGGEQYF.

The CDR3 nucleotides read TGCAGTGCTAGGAAGGGCTACACCTTC. Protein product: CSARKGYTF. This chain connects TRBV20-1 to TRBJ1-2; D unclear. Germline values: CDR1 DFQATT, CDR2 SNEGSKA (reference sequence). Trimming removed 3 bases from V and 8 bases from J, with 4 bases in between. The CDR3 extends over 9 amino acids.

To note about this clone: An end of the junction does not agree with germline; a read error may underlie this. The V call is TRBV28, the J call TRBJ2-2; TRBD2 matches 9 bases. CDR1 and CDR2 (germline): MDHEN, SYDVKM. CDR3 size: 14 residues. CDR3 sequence (DNA): TGTGCCAGCCGGGTAGCGGGAGATACCGGGAAGCTGTTTTTT. It encodes CASRVAGDTGKLFF.

The chain recombines TRBV27 with TRBJ1-2; TRBD1 might be the D (6 bases). This CDR3 region has 15 residues. CDR1 and CDR2 from the germline V gene are MNHEY and SMNVEV (reference sequence). V lost 4 bases and J lost 4, with 16 bases in between. The CDR3 region is CASSSDRTSLYGYTF. In DNA form, the CDR3 reads TGTGCCAGCAGTTCCGACAGGACCTCCCTCTATGGCTACACCTTC.

This chain connects TRBV4-1 to TRBJ2-5, with 7 bases fitting TRBD1. The CDR3 extends over 15 amino acids. Germline-derived CDR1 and CDR2 are MGHRA and YSYEKL. J lost 4 bases, V lost 2 bases, and 7 bases had no gene match. The CDR3: CASSQYGTVIETQYF. In DNA, the CDR3 is TGCGCCAGCAGCCAATACGGGACAGTCATAGAGACCCAGTACTTC.

This sequence joins TRBV28 and TRBJ1-4, with D possibly matching TRBD1 (5 bases). The V gene lost 6 bases and the J gene lost 7 bases, with 15 bases spanning the gap. The CDR3 spans 14 residues. Germline CDR1 is MDHEN and CDR2 is SYDVKM. CDR3 sequence (DNA): TGTGCCAGCAGATACAGGCACCGGGGTGAAAAACTGTTTTTT. Its translation is CASRYRHRGEKLFF.

This sequence joins TRBV2 and TRBJ2-1; D ambiguous. CDR1 is SNHLY and CDR2 is FYNNEI in the germline V gene. This CDR3 region has 15 residues. Trimming took off 0 bases at V and 3 bases at J, with 9 bases between the two ends. The CDR3 coding sequence is TGTGCCAGCAGTGAAGCTCGGGTGAGCTACAATGAGCAGTTCTTC. Its protein product is CASSEARVSYNEQFF. The full variable domain, completed using reference TRBV2 and TRBJ2-1, is EPEVTQTPSHQVTQMGQEVILRCVPISNHLYFYWYRQILGQKVEFLVSFYNNEISEKSEIFDDQFSVERPDGSNFTLKIRSTKLEDSAMYFCASSEARVSYNEQFFGPGTRLTVL.

This clone appeared a single time. CDR3 amino acids: CASSLSREGSEQFF. CDR3 bases: TGTGCCAGCAGCTTGAGTCGGGAGGGCTCTGAGCAGTTCTTC. J is TRBJ2-1 and V is TRBV7-9, with 8 bases matching TRBD2. There are 14 residues in the CDR3. CDR1 SEHNR and CDR2 FQNEAQ come from the germline V gene (reference sequence). V dropped 3 bases and J dropped 9; count of bases not matched to a gene: 7.

The rearrangement uses TRBV5-6 and TRBJ2-7; the D is unclear. The CDR3 has 12 amino acids. Looked up from germline, CDR1 is SGHDT and CDR2 is YYEEEE. Between the trimmed V and J ends, which lost 5 bases and 4 bases, there was a span of 10 bases. This CDR3 is CASSGQRYEQYF. The CDR3, as DNA: TGTGCCAGCAGTGGGCAGAGATACGAGCAGTACTTC.

This rearrangement joins TRBV9 to TRBJ2-3, with unresolved D. Germline-derived CDR1 and CDR2 are SGDLS and YYNGEE. V lost 1 base to trimming and J lost 5 bases, with 17 bases between them. This CDR3 is 16 amino acids long. The chain's CDR3 is CASSVSAFPYRDTQYF. The CDR3 DNA is TGTGCCAGCAGCGTAAGTGCGTTTCCATACCGAGATACGCAGTATTTT.

The chain joins TRBV19 to TRBJ2-3; D is perhaps TRBD1 or TRBD2 (5 bases each). Between the trimmed V and J ends, which lost 6 bases and 0 bases, there was a span of 10 bases. CDR1 is LNHDA, CDR2 SQIVND, per germline (reference sequence). The CDR3 extends over 14 amino acids. CDR3 protein: CASSPWDSTDTQYF. Here the CDR3 DNA reads TGTGCCAGTAGCCCCTGGGACAGCACAGATACGCAGTATTTT.

A single count supports this clone. The chain recombines TRBV10-3 with TRBJ2-3, with a possible D match to TRBD2 (6 bases). Germline V CDR1 and CDR2: ENHRY, SYGVKD. V lost 10 bases to trimming and J lost 0 bases, with 11 bases between them. CDR3 size: 13 residues. CDR3 amino acids: CASSGPSTDTQYF. The CDR3 DNA follows: TGTGCCAGCAGCGGGCCTAGCACAGATACGCAGTATTTT.

V is TRBV6-5 and J is TRBJ1-2; 10 nucleotides align to TRBD1. This CDR3 region has 14 residues. V shed 5 bases, J shed 8 bases, and the junction held 8 bases outside the gene matches. Per germline, CDR1 MNHEY and CDR2 SVGAGI. The CDR3 region is CASSEGTGVFGYTF. CDR3 in DNA: TGTGCCAGCAGTGAAGGGACAGGGGTATTCGGCTACACCTTC.

The V gene is TRBV11-2, the J gene TRBJ1-3; the D gene is possibly TRBD1 (5 bases). From germline, CDR1 is SGHAT and CDR2 FQNNGV. This CDR3 has 17 amino acids. V lost 1 base to trimming and J lost 2 bases, with 15 bases between them. This chain's CDR3 is CASSLARQLLAGNTIYF. The CDR3 nucleotides read TGTGCCAGCAGCTTAGCCCGACAGCTACTAGCTGGAAACACCATATATTTT.

J is TRBJ2-3 and V is TRBV28, with TRBD2 as a possible D gene (6 bases). The CDR3 is 15 amino acids. V was pared by 3 bases and J by 2 bases, with 12 bases between. Germline CDR1 MDHEN, CDR2 SYDVKM. For the CDR3, the DNA is TGTGCCAGCAGTTTGATAGGGGAGGTCACAGATACGCAGTATTTT. This codes for CASSLIGEVTDTQYF.

Concerning this clone itself: Relative to the germline gene, one junction end is altered; a read error may explain this. The chain links TRBV6-5 to TRBJ2-7; TRBD2 is a possible D gene (6 bases). CDR3 length: 11 residues. The germline CDR1 and CDR2 sequences are MNHEY and SVGAGI. The CDR3 DNA reads as TGTGCCAGCACTTACGCGGGGGAGCAGTACTTC. Protein: CASTYAGEQYF.

The rearrangement joins TRBV4-2 to TRBJ1-1; D is perhaps TRBD1 (5 bases). The CDR3 runs 14 residues. In germline, CDR1 is LGHNA, CDR2 YNFKEQ. Deletions cut 3 bases from V and 2 bases from J, with 10 bases between. This CDR3 reads CASSQRGVNTEAFF. The CDR3 DNA follows: TGTGCCAGCAGCCAGAGGGGAGTTAACACTGAAGCTTTCTTT.

This chain links TRBV6-6 with TRBJ2-3; D remains ambiguous. The CDR3 is 15 residues long. The germline V and J ends were trimmed by 6 bases and 10 bases, with 23 bases remaining between them. Germline lookup yields CDR1 MNHNY and CDR2 SVGAGI (reference sequence). DNA for the CDR3: TGTGCCAGCAGGTCTAACGGTGGCGTGAGCGAGCCGCAGTATTTT. Protein product: CASRSNGGVSEPQYF.

The J gene is TRBJ1-4, the V gene TRBV7-9; D is ambiguous. The CDR3 runs to 14 residues. Germline values: CDR1 SEHNR, CDR2 FQNEAQ (reference sequence). The germline V and J ends were trimmed by 4 bases and 6 bases, with 12 bases remaining between them. The CDR3 sequence: CASSYRPRDEKLFF. The CDR3, as DNA: TGTGCCAGCAGCTATCGACCGAGGGATGAAAAACTGTTTTTT.

V is TRBV5-1 and J is TRBJ1-5; D gene ambiguous. The germline V and J ends were trimmed by 0 bases and 1 base, with 2 bases remaining between them. The CDR3 runs 13 residues. Looked up from germline, CDR1 is SGHRS and CDR2 is YFSETQ. In DNA form, the CDR3 reads TGCGCCAGCAGCTTGGAGAGCAATCAGCCCCAGCATTTT. Translated, it gives CASSLESNQPQHF.

The rearrangement uses TRBV27 and TRBJ2-7; D is uncertain. V was cut by 4 bases and J by 6 bases, with 13 bases left in between. Germline V gives CDR1 MNHEY, CDR2 SMNVEV (reference sequence). The CDR3 spans 13 residues. In DNA form, the CDR3 reads TGTGCCAGCAGTTCAACCCCACTGTTCGAGCAGTACTTC. Translating it yields CASSSTPLFEQYF.

This chain joins TRBV27 and TRBJ1-1; D may be TRBD1 (5 bases). Germline values: CDR1 MNHEY, CDR2 SMNVEV (reference sequence). Trimming stripped 4 bases from V and 3 bases from J, with 12 bases between. CDR3 length: 14 amino acids. The CDR3 nucleotides are TGTGCCAGCAGTTGGGGGGGAGGGGACACTGAAGCTTTCTTT. Its translation: CASSWGGGDTEAFF.

This chain connects TRBV7-6 to TRBJ1-4; possible D gene TRBD1, 5 bases. Trimming stripped 1 base from V and 8 bases from J, with 11 bases between. CDR1 SGHVS and CDR2 FNYEAQ come from the germline V gene. The CDR3 is 14 amino acids. This CDR3 is CASSLETAGEKLFF. CDR3 bases: TGTGCCAGCAGCTTAGAGACGGCAGGGGAAAAACTGTTTTTT.